The 9 T cell receptor beta chains below come from one sample, sequenced in a study of CD8+ T cells in alopecia areata. Treatment in this sample: oral pan-JAK inhibitor, 5-10 mg twice daily. Once RNA had been extracted, it was reverse transcribed into cDNA to act as the sequencing template. Clones were read by immunoSEQ multiplex PCR, and TCRdb kept only the in-frame ones, dropping some. This repertoire shows 90,000 to 100,000 clones, approximately 60% found once; its top ten account for around 15%. The sample in question was CD8+ T cells sorted from blood, obtained at week 4, from a patient treated with tofacitinib. These receptors came from a human donor with alopecia areata.

The chain recombines TRBV27 with TRBJ2-1, with D tentatively TRBD2 (6 bases). Between the trimmed V and J ends, which lost 5 bases and 8 bases, there was a span of 16 bases. Germline V gene data show CDR1 as MNHEY and CDR2 as SMNVEV (reference sequence). The CDR3 is 14 amino acids. The CDR3 sequence is CASSLPGSRDEQFF. CDR3 in DNA: TGTGCCAGCAGTCTCCCCGGGAGCCGAGATGAGCAGTTCTTC.

The rearrangement links TRBV15 to TRBJ1-2; TRBD1 might be the D (5 bases). With 4 bases removed from V and 5 bases from J, the gap between germline ends came to 20 bases. The CDR3 contains 16 residues. CDR1 LNHNV and CDR2 YYDKDF come from the germline V gene (reference sequence). CDR3 nucleotide sequence: TGTGCCACCAGCACTCTCCCTGGGGGGGGAGTATATGGCTACACCTTC. It codes for CATSTLPGGGVYGYTF.

This chain uses TRBV2 with TRBJ2-5, with D perhaps assigned TRBD1 or TRBD2 (5 bases each). Germline V gives CDR1 SNHLY, CDR2 FYNNEI. V shed 9 bases and J shed 2 bases, with 19 bases lying between them. The CDR3 runs 15 residues. The CDR3 loop reads CARARGVSPQETQYF. CDR3 bases: TGTGCCAGAGCAAGGGGAGTCTCGCCACAAGAGACCCAGTACTTC.

This clone was detected once. V gene TRBV7-2 combines with J gene TRBJ2-5; D is unclear. CDR1 SGHTA and CDR2 FQGNSA come from the germline V gene. The CDR3 runs to 14 residues. V shed 0 bases and J shed 1 base, with 6 bases lying between them. In DNA form, the CDR3 reads TGTGCCAGCAGCTTAGCTTCCTCCCAAGAGACCCAGTACTTC. Residues: CASSLASSQETQYF.

This clone was seen a single time. This sequence joins TRBV27 and TRBJ2-5; D unclear. V lost 2 bases, J lost 3 bases, and 7 bases lay in between. The CDR3 is 13 amino acids. From germline, CDR1 is MNHEY and CDR2 SMNVEV (reference sequence). The CDR3 protein is CASSLIMEETQYF. CDR3 DNA: TGTGCCAGCAGTTTAATAATGGAAGAGACCCAGTACTTC.

The genes are TRBV7-9 and TRBJ2-3; TRBD2 matches at 11 bases. The CDR3 extends over 16 amino acids. With V trimmed by 5 bases and J by 0 bases, 4 bases remained unmatched. Germline V gives CDR1 SEHNR, CDR2 FQNEAQ (reference sequence). CDR3 protein: CASSRRTSGSTDTQYF. For the CDR3, the DNA is TGTGCCAGCAGCCGACGGACTAGCGGGAGCACAGATACGCAGTATTTT.

The V and J genes are TRBV30 and TRBJ2-7; 9 positions agree with TRBD1. CDR1 is GTSNPN and CDR2 is SVGIG in the germline V gene (reference sequence). The ends lost 1 base at V and 5 bases at J; junction bases unmatched: 6. This CDR3 contains 14 residues. The CDR3 protein is CAWSGTGVIDEQYF. CDR3 nucleotides: TGTGCCTGGAGTGGGACAGGGGTTATCGACGAGCAGTACTTC.

This chain uses TRBV7-9 with TRBJ2-3; TRBD2 aligns across 10 bases. From germline, CDR1 is SEHNR and CDR2 FQNEAQ (reference sequence). The CDR3 is 16 residues long. V was clipped by 2 bases and J by 1 base; unmatched bases: 3. The CDR3, as DNA: TGTGCCAGCAGCTTACCTACTAGCGGGGGCACAGATACGCAGTATTTT. Its translation: CASSLPTSGGTDTQYF.

The V gene is TRBV29-1, the J gene TRBJ1-4; tentatively, D is TRBD1 (5 bases). This CDR3 has 13 amino acids. V was shortened by 5 bases and J by 4 bases, with 11 bases between the two germline ends. Germline V gene sequence: CDR1 SQVTM, CDR2 ANQGSEA. The DNA of the CDR3 is TGCAGCGTTACAGGCGGTAGTAATGAAAAACTGTTTTTT. Protein sequence: CSVTGGSNEKLFF.